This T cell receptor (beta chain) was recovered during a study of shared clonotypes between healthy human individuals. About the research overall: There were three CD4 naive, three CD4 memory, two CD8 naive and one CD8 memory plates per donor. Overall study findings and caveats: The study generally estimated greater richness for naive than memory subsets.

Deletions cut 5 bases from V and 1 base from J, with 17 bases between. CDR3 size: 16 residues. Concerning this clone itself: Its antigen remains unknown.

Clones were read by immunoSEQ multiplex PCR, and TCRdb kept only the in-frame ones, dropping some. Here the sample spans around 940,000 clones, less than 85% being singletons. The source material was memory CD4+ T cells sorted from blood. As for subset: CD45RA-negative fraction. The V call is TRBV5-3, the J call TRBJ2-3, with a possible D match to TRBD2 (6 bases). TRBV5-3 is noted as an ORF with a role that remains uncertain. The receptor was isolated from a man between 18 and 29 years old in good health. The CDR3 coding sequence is TGTGCCAGAAGGGGGGGACTTAGCTATGGCACAGATACGCAGTATTTT. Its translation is CARRGGLSYGTDTQYF.